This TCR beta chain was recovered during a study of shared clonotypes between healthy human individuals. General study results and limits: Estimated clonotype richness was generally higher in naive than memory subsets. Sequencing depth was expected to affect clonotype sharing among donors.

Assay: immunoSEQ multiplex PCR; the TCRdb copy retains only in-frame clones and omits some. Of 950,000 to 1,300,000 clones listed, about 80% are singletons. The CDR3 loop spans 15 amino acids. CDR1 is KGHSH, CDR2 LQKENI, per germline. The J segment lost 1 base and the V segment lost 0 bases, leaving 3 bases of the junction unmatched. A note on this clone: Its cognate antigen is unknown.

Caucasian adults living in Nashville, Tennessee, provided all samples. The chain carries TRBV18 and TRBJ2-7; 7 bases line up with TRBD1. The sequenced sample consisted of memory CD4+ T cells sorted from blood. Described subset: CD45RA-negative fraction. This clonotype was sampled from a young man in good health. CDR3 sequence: CASSPPGQTSYEQYF. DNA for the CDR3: TGTGCCAGCTCACCACCGGGACAGACTTCCTACGAGCAGTACTTC.